This TCR beta chain was sequenced during a study of early T cells in non-severe SARS-CoV-2 infection. Germline CDR1 KGHSH, CDR2 LQKENI. Trimming removed 2 bases at V and 4 bases at J, with 9 bases between. The CDR3 covers 15 residues. TCRdb re-derived calls from the 5' RACE reads in MiXCR, one entry per CDR3 protein. The profile shows over 60,000 distinct CDR3 sequences, roughly a tenth of them singletons. The input for sequencing was whole blood, taken at baseline. This TCR came from an adult who was a healthcare worker with PCR-confirmed SARS-CoV-2 infection or an uninfected control (not recorded which). The chain combines TRBV18 with TRBJ2-6; no definite D call. CDR3 nucleotides: TGTGCCAGCTCACCAGTCGCAACCGGGGCCAACGTCCTGACTTTC. Translating it yields CASSPVATGANVLTF.